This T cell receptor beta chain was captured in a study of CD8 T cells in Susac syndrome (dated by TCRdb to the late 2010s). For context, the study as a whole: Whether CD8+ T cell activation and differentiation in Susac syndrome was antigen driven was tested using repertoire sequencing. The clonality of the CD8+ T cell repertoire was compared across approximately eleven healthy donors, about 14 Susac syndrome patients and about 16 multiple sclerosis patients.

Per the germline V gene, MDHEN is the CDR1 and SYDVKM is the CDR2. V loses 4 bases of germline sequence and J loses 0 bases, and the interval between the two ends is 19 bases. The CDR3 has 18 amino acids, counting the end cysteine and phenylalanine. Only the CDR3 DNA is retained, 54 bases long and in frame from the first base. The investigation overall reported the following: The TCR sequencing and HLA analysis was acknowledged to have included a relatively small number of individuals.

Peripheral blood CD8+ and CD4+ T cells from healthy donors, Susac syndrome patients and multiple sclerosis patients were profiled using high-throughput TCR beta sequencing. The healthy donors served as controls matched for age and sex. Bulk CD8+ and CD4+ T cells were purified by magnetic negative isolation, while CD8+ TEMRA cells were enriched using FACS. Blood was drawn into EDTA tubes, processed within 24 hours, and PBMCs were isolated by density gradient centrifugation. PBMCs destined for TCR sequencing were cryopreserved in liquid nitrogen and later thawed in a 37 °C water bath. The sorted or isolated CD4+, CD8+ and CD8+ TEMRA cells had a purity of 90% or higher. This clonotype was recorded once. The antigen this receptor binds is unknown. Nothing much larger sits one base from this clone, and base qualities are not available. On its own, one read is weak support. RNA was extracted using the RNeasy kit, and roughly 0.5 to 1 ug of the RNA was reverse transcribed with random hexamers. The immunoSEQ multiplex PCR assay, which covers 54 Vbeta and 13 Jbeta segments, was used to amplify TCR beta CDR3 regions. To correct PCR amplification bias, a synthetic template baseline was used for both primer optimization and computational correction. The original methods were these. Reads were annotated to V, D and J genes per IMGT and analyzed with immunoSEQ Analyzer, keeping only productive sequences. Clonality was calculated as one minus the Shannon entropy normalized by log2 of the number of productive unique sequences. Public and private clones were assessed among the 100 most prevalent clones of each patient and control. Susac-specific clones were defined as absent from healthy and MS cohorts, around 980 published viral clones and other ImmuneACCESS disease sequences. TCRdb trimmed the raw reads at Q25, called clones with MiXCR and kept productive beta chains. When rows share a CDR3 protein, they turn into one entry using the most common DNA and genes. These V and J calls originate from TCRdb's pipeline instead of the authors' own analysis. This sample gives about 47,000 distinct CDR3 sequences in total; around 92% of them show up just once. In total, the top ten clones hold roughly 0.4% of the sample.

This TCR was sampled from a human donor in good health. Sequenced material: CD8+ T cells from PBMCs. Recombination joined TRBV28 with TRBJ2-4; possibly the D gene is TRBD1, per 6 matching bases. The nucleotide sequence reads TGTGCCAGCAGTTCACCAAACCTCTCACAGGGAGCCAAAAACATTCAGTACTTC. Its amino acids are CASSSPNLSQGAKNIQYF.